This T cell receptor (beta chain) emerged from a study of CD4 T cells in relation to SARS-CoV-2 and coronaviruses (dated by TCRdb to the early 2020s). Study-wide context: In the ViraFEST assay, PBMCs were grown with antigen for 9 to 10 days, and TCR beta CDR3s were then sequenced to identify antigen-specific clonal expansions. The negative reference condition was either a culture with an HIV-1 Nef peptide pool or a culture with no peptide. Shared crossreactive spike epitopes were mapped to their HLA restriction using patient-derived lymphoblastoid cell lines. Memory CD4+ T cell crossreactivity between SARS-CoV-2 and common cold coronavirus spike proteins was assessed at the TCR clonotype level in the study. The Adaptive Biotechnologies TCR-sequencing kit was used to sequence samples from three pre-COVID donors and the naive versus memory experiments, while other data came from Illumina-based sequencing. Expansion assays from other donors in the study were sequenced with a different, Illumina-based TCR-beta assay.

CD4+ T cells from unexposed donors were collected before the COVID-19 pandemic (2011-2018). After around eleven days of culture, CD4+ T cells were isolated with the EasySep CD4+ T cell isolation kit. As cell numbers permitted, CD4+ T cells from unexposed donors were tested for reactivity to SARS-CoV-2 S and N and to four common cold coronavirus spike pools. About 2.2 million PBMCs per well were cultured in IMDM with about 4.9% human AB serum and 7.5 to 10 IU/ml IL-2. Half of the culture medium was replaced with fresh IL-2-containing medium on days 3 and 7. Triplicate replicate wells were generally used for each peptide culture condition. The leukapheresis product for the unexposed donors was obtained through commercial purchase. Ficoll-Paque PLUS gradient centrifugation was used to isolate PBMCs from either whole blood or leukapheresis product. The PBMCs went either fresh into the expansion assay or into cryopreservation at -140 degrees C. The QIAamp Micro DNA Kit was used to extract genomic DNA from the CD4+ T cells.

This clone was counted only a few times. Its antigen remains undetermined. Per-base quality was not reported, and no clone a single base away is much larger than it. Overall study outcomes, separate from this receptor: Pre-pandemic and post-infection samples were not both contributed by any donor, so tracing of the source of pre-existing responses was limited. Crossreactivity analysis was centred on spike protein, so crossreactivity against other viral proteins was not assessed. Small numbers of patients and of tested TCRs were a limitation of the study. In roughly two thirds of donors, memory CD4+ clonotypes turned up that crossrecognized SARS-CoV-2 and at least one common cold coronavirus spike. Crossreactive clones showed significantly weaker SARS-CoV-2-driven expansion than monoreactive clones, consistent with antigenic imprinting.

Library method: the immunoSEQ multiplex PCR assay. In the source study's methods: During preprocessing, nonproductive sequences were removed, along with CDR3s that did not begin with C, did not end with F or W, or were shorter than 7 amino acids. The MANAFEST web app identified antigen-specific clonotypes based on expansion compared with the reference and other culture wells. A clone was considered positive if significant expansion relative to the reference culture was observed in 2 of 3 replicate wells at an FDR below 0.05. For a clone to be considered positive, significant expansion relative to all other tandem wells and an odds ratio above 5 were also required. CDR3 homology was quantified as pairwise Levenshtein distance, calculated with the stringdist R package after three terminal residues were trimmed from each end. Imported from immuneACCESS, the table was reduced by TCRdb to in-frame sequences with V and J called. These copies leave out some clones; in studies compared against another copy, an unresolved V gene accounts for under half, and the cause of the remainder is not known. Clone size and V and J calls were adopted from that table, with D and trimming inferred from the DNA. Recorded for this sample are around 23,000 clones; around 80% of them occurred a single time. Clones ranked in the top ten supply about 30% of the sample.

Sequencing was carried out using CD4+ T cells from PBMCs, cultured in vitro. The receptor was isolated from a human donor in good health.

CDR3 protein: CASSGNTEQFF. The DNA sequence follows: TGTGCCAGCTCGGGAAATACGGAGCAGTTCTTC. The V and J genes are TRBV18 and TRBJ2-1, with the D segment identity uncertain. CDR1 KGHSH and CDR2 LQKENI were looked up in the germline V gene. The CDR3 covers 11 residues, taking in both the cysteine and the phenylalanine. Just the 33-base CDR3 DNA is kept, in frame starting at base 1. V drops 6 bases and J drops 10 bases, leaving 10 bases in between.